These T cell receptor beta chains were read from a single sample in a study of T cells in Graves' hyperthyroidism and ophthalmopathy. TCRdb recomputed calls from the multiplex PCR reads with MiXCR, one row per CDR3 protein. The sample consists of 730,000 or so distinct CDR3 sequences, roughly 20% of them appearing once. Sequencing used blood. The receptors shown here come from a woman aged 50 to 60 with Graves' hyperthyroidism that later progressed to Graves' ophthalmopathy. Both conserved end residues are part of each CDR3. Each record gives: CDR3 protein, V gene.

cdr3_aa: CASSLESTRGFTEAFF; v_call: TRBV7-9
cdr3_aa: CATQAGIADTQYF; v_call: TRBV28
cdr3_aa: CASSLADYHNEQFF; v_call: TRBV7-6
cdr3_aa: CSVEVDRAYEQYF; v_call: TRBV29-1
cdr3_aa: CSARHGSRNTEAFF; v_call: TRBV20-1
cdr3_aa: CASSSVDRGEETQYF; v_call: TRBV5-5
cdr3_aa: CASSQGPRVSSYNEQFF; v_call: TRBV4-2
cdr3_aa: CASSESWGSSGNTIYF; v_call: TRBV10-1
cdr3_aa: CSVEDWDTYEQYF; v_call: TRBV29-1
cdr3_aa: CASSPQSSAQYF; v_call: TRBV7-2
cdr3_aa: CASSLGPRDIYGYTF; v_call: TRBV27
cdr3_aa: CASSPRDTRDYEQYF; v_call: TRBV18
cdr3_aa: CASSLSVTGEHNEQFF; v_call: TRBV12-3/TRBV12-4
cdr3_aa: CASSRRTGGIYGYTF; v_call: TRBV6-1
cdr3_aa: CASSGGTPGNTIYF; v_call: TRBV5-1
cdr3_aa: CSARGGGGFSYEQYF; v_call: TRBV20-1
cdr3_aa: CASSLIQRGGLYEQFF; v_call: TRBV7-2
cdr3_aa: CASSYSSPGGTGELFF; v_call: TRBV6-6
cdr3_aa: CASSLAVTQNEKLFF; v_call: TRBV5-1
cdr3_aa: CSARVDRGYGGGLYNEQFF; v_call: TRBV20-1
cdr3_aa: CASGGPGQGWTEAFF; v_call: TRBV12-5
cdr3_aa: CASSLGGADPYNEQFF; v_call: TRBV7-8
cdr3_aa: CASSLTRSNQPQHF; v_call: TRBV7-8
cdr3_aa: CASSPFGGLAGGDYEQYF; v_call: TRBV18
cdr3_aa: CASSLGVPPPTNEKLFF; v_call: TRBV7-6
cdr3_aa: CASNRGGLMETQYF; v_call: TRBV6-1
cdr3_aa: CASSLRDSLGYGYTF; v_call: TRBV7-8